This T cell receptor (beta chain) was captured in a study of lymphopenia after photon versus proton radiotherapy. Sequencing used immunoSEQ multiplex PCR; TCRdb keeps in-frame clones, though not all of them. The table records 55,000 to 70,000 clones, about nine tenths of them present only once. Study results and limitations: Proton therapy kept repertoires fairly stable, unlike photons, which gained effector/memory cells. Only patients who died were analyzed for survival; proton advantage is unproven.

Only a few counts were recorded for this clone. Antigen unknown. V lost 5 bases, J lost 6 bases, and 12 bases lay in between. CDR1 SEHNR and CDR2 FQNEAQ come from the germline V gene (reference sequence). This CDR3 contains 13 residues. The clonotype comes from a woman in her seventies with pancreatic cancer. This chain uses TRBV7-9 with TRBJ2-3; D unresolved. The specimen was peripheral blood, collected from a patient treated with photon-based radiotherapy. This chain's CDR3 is CASSPDLGDTQYF. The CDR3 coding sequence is TGTGCCAGCAGCCCCGACTTGGGGGATACGCAGTATTTT.